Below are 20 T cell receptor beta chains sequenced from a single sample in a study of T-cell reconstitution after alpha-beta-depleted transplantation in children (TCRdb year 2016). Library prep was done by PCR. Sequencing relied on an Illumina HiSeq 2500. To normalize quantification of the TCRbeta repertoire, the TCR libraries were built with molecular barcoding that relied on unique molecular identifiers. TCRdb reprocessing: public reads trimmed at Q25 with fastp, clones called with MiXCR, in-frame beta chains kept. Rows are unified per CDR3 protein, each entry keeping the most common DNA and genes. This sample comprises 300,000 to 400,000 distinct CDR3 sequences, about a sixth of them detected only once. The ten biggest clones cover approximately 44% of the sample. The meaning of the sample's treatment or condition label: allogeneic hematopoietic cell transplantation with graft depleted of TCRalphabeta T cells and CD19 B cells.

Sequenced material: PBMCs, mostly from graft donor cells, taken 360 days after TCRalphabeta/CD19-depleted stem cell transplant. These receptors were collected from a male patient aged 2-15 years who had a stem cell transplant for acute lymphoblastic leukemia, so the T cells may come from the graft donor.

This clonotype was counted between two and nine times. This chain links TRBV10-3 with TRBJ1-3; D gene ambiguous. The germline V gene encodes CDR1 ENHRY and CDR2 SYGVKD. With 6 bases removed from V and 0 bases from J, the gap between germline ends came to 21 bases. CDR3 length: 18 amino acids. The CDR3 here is CAIRQNGNQADSGNTIYF. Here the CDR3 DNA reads TGTGCCATCAGACAGAACGGGAACCAGGCGGACTCTGGAAACACCATATATTTT.

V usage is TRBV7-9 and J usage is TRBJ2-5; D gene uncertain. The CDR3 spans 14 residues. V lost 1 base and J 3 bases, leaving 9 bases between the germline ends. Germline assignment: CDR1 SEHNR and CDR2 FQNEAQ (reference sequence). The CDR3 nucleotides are TGTGCCAGCAGCTTAGGGGTCTGGGAAGAGACCCAGTACTTC. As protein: CASSLGVWEETQYF.

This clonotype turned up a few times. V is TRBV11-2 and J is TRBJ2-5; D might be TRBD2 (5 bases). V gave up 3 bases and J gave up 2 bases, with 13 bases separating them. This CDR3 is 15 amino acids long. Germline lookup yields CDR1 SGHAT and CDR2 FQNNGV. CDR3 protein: CASSFRGQQQETQYF. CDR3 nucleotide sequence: TGTGCCAGCAGCTTTCGGGGTCAGCAACAAGAGACCCAGTACTTC.

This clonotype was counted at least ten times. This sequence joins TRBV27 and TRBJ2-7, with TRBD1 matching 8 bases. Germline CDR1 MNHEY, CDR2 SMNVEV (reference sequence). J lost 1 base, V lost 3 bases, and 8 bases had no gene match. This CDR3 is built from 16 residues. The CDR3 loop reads CASSLDWDRSSYEQYF. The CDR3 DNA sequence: TGTGCCAGCAGTTTGGATTGGGACAGGTCATCCTACGAGCAGTACTTC.

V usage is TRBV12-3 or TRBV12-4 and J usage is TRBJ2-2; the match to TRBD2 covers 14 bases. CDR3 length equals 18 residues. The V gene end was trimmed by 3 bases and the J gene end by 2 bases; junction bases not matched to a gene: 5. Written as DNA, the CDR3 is TGTGCCAGCAGTTTGGTAGGACTAGCGGGAGGAAACACCGGGGAGCTGTTTTTT. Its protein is CASSLVGLAGGNTGELFF.

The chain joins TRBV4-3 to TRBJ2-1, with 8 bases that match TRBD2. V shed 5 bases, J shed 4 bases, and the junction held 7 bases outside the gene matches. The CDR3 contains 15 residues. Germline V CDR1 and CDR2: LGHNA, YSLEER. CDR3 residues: CASSFQRERYNEQFF. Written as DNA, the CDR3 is TGCGCCAGCAGCTTCCAGCGGGAGAGGTACAATGAGCAGTTCTTC.

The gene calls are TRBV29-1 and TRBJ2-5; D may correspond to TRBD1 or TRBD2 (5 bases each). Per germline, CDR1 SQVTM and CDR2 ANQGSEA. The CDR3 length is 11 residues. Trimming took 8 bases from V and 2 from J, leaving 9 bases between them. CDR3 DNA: TGCAGCTTGGGACCTCAAGAGACCCAGTACTTC. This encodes CSLGPQETQYF.

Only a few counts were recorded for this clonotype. CDR3 sequence (DNA): TGTGCCAGCAGCCAAGAGGCGGACAGCGAGCAGTACTTC. Translated: CASSQEADSEQYF. The V gene is TRBV4-2, the J gene TRBJ2-7; possibly TRBD1 for D (6 bases). The germline V gene has CDR1 LGHNA and CDR2 YNFKEQ. With 0 bases removed from V and 6 bases from J, the gap between germline ends came to 9 bases. CDR3 length: 13 amino acids.

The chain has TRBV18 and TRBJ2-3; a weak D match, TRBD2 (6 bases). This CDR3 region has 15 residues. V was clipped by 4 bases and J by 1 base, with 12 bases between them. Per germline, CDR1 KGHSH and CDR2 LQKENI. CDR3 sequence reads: CASSLRTTRTDTQYF. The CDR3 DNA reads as TGTGCCAGCTCACTCAGGACTACCCGCACAGATACGCAGTATTTT.

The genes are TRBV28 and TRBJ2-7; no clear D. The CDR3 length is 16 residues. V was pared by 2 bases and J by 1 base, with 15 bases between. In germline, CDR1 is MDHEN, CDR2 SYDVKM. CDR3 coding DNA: TGTGCCAGCAGTTTAGCCCTCGAGGCCTCATCCTACGAGCAGTACTTC. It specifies CASSLALEASSYEQYF.

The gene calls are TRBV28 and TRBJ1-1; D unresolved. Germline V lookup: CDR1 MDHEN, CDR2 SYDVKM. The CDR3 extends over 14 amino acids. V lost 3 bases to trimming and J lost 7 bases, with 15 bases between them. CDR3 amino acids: CASSFSHRRGEAFF. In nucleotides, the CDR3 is TGTGCCAGCAGTTTTTCCCATAGACGGGGTGAAGCTTTCTTT.

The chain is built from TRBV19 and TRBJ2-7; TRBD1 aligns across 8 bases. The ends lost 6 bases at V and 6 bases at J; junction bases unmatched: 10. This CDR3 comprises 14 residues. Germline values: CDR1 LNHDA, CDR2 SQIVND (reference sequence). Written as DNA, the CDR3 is TGTGCCAGTAGACGTTCCGGGACAGGAAGCGAGCAGTACTTC. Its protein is CASRRSGTGSEQYF.

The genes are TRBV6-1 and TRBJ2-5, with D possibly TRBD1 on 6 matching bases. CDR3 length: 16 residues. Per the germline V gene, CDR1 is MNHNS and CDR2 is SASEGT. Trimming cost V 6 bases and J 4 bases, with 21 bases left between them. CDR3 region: CASSWGVRTVRETQYF. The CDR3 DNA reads TGTGCCAGCAGCTGGGGTGTCCGGACAGTGAGAGAGACCCAGTACTTC.

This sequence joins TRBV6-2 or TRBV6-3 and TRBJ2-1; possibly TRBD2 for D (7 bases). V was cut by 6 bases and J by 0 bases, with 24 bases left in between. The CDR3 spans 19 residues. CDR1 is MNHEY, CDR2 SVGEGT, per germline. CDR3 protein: CASSPQYAGAGASYNEQFF. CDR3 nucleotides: TGTGCCAGCAGCCCCCAGTATGCAGGGGCGGGAGCCTCCTACAATGAGCAGTTCTTC.

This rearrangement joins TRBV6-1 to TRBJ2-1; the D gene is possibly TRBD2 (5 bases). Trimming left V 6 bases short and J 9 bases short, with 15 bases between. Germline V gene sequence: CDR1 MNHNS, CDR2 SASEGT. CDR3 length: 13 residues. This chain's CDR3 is CASRTMRYGEQFF. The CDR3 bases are TGTGCCAGCAGGACTATGAGGTACGGTGAGCAGTTCTTC.

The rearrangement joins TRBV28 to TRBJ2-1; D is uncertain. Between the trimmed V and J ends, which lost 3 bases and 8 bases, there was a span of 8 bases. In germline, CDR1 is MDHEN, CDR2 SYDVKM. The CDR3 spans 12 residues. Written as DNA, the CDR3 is TGTGCCAGCAGTTTGATTCGCGATGAGCAGTTCTTC. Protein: CASSLIRDEQFF. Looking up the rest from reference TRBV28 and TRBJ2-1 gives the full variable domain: DVKVTQSSRYLVKRTGEKVFLECVQDMDHENMFWYRQDPGLGLRLIYFSYDVKMKEKGDIPEGYSVSREKKERFSLILESASTNQTSMYLCASSLIRDEQFFGPGTRLTVL.

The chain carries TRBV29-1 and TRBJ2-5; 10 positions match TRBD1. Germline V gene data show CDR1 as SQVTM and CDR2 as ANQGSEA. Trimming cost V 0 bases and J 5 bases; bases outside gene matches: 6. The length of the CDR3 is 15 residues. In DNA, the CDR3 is TGCAGCGTTGAAGATTGGGACAGGGGTAAGGAGACCCAGTACTTC. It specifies CSVEDWDRGKETQYF.

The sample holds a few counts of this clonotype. The CDR3 loop reads CASRPSANSYNEQFF. The DNA for the CDR3 is TGCGCCAGCAGACCTAGCGCAAACTCCTACAATGAGCAGTTCTTC. This chain connects TRBV4-3 to TRBJ2-1, with a weak D call TRBD2 (6 bases). The CDR3 totals 15 residues. Trimming removed 6 bases from V and 0 bases from J, with 12 bases in between. The germline V gene has CDR1 LGHNA and CDR2 YSLEER.

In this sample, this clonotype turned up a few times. The CDR3 sequence: CSALPFRDRQFF. The CDR3 DNA reads TGCAGTGCTCTCCCCTTCCGGGACAGACAGTTCTTC. This chain connects TRBV20-1 to TRBJ2-1; the match to TRBD1 covers 7 bases. Trimming cost V 5 bases and J 13 bases; bases outside gene matches: 11. Per germline, CDR1 DFQATT and CDR2 SNEGSKA (reference sequence). The CDR3 loop spans 12 amino acids.

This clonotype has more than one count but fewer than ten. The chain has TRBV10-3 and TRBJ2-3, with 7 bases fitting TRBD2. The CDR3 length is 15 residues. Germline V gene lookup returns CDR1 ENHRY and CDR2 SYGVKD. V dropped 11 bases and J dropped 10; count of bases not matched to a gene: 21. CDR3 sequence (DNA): TGTGCCTCCAATGGGGTGCTAGCGGCGCAGAGGGCGCAGTATTTT. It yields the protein CASNGVLAAQRAQYF.